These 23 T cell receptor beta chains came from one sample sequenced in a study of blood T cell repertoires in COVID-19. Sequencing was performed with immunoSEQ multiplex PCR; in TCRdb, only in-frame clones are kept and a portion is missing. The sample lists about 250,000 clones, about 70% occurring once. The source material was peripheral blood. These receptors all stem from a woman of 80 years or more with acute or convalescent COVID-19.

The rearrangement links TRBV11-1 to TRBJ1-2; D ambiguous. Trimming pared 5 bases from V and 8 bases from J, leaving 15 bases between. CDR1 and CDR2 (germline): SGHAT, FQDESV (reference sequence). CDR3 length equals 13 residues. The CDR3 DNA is TGTGCCAGCAGCCGCGAGGGCGGCAAGGGCTACACCTTC. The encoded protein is CASSREGGKGYTF.

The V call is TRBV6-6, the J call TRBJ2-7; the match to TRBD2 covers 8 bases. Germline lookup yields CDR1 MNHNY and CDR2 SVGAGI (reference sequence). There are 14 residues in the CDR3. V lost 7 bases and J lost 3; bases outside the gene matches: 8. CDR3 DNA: TGTGCCAGCACCCCGGTCAGCGGGGGCTACGAGCAGTACTTC. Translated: CASTPVSGGYEQYF.

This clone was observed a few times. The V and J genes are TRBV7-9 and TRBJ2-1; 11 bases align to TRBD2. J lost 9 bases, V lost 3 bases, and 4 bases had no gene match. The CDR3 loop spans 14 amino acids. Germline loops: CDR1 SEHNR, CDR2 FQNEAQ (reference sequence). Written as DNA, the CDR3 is TGTGCCAGCAGCTTTAGCGGGGGGGCCAGTGAGCAGTTCTTC. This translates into CASSFSGGASEQFF.

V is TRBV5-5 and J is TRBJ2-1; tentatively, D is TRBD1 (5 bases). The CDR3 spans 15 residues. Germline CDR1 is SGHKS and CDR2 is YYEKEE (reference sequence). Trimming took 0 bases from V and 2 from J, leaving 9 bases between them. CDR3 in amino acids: CASSLGQGPYNEQFF. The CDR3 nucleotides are TGTGCCAGCAGCTTGGGGCAGGGCCCCTACAATGAGCAGTTCTTC.

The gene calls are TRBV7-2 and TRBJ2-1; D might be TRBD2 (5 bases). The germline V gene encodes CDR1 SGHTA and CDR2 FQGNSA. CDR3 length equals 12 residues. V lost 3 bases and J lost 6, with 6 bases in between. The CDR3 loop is CASSFGVNEQFF. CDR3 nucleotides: TGTGCCAGCAGCTTCGGGGTCAATGAGCAGTTCTTC. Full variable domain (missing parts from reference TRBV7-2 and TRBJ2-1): GAGVSQSPSNKVTEKGKDVELRCDPISGHTALYWYRQSLGQGLEFLIYFQGNSAPDKSGLPSDRFSAERTGGSVSTLTIQRTQQEDSAVYLCASSFGVNEQFFGPGTRLTVL.

The CDR3 nucleotides read TGTGCCAGCAGACGGAGTGACAGGGGGCAAGAGACCCAGTACTTC. Protein product: CASRRSDRGQETQYF. The chain carries TRBV2 and TRBJ2-5, with TRBD1 matching over 9 bases. The V gene end was trimmed by 6 bases and the J gene end by 2 bases; junction bases not matched to a gene: 7. This CDR3 contains 15 residues. Looked up from germline, CDR1 is SNHLY and CDR2 is FYNNEI.

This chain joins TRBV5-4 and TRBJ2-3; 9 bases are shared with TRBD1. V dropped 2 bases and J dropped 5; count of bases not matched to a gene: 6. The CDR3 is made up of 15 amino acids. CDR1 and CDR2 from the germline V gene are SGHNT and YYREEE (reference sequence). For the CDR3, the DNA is TGTGCCAGCAGCTTCGGACAGGGGAAGTTAGATACGCAGTATTTT. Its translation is CASSFGQGKLDTQYF.

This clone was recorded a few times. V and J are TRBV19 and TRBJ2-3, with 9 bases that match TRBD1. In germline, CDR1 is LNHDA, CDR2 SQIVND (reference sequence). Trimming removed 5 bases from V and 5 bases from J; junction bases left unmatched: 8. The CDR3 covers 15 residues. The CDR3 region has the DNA TGTGCCAGTAGTCCCGGGGACAGGGTAGTAGATACGCAGTATTTT. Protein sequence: CASSPGDRVVDTQYF.

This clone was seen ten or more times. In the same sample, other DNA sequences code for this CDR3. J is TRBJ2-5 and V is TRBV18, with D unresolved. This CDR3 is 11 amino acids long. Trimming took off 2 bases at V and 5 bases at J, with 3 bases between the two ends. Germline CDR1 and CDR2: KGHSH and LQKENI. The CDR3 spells CASSPEETQYF. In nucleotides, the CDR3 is TGTGCCAGCTCACCAGAGGAGACCCAGTACTTC.

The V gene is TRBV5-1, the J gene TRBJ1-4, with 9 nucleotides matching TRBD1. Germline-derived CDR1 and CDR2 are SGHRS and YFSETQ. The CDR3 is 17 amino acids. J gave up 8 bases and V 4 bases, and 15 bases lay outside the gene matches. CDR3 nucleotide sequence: TGCGCCAGCAGCAAAGGGACAGGGTCGACCCCCGAGGAAAAACTGTTTTTT. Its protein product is CASSKGTGSTPEEKLFF. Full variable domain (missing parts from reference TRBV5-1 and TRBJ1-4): KAGVTQTPRYLIKTRGQQVTLSCSPISGHRSVSWYQQTPGQGLQFLFEYFSETQRNKGNFPGRFSGRQFSNSRSEMNVSTLELGDSALYLCASSKGTGSTPEEKLFFGSGTQLSVL.

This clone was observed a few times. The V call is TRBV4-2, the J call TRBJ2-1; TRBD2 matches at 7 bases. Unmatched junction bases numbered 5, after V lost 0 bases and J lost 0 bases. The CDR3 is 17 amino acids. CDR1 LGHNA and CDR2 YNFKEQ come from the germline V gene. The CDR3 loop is CASSQDTAGASYNEQFF. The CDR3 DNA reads TGTGCCAGCAGCCAAGATACGGCGGGAGCCTCCTACAATGAGCAGTTCTTC.

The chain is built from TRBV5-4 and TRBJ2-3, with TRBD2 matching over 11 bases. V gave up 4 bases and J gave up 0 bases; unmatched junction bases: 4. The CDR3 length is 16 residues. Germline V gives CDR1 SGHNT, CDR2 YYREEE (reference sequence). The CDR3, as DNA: TGTGCCAGCAGCGGATCTAGCGGGGGGAGCACAGATACGCAGTATTTT. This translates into CASSGSSGGSTDTQYF.

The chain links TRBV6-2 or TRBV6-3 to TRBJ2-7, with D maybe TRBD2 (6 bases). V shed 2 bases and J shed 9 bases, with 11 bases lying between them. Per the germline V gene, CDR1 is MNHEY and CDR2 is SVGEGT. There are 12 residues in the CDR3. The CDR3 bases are TGTGCCAGCAGTTACCGGCGGGGCGCGCAGTACTTC. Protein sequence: CASSYRRGAQYF.

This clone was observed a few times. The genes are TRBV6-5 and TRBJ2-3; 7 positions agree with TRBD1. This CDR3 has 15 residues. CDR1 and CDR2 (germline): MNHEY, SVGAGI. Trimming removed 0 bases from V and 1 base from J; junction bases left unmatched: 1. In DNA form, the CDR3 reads TGTGCCAGCAGTTACTCGGGACAGCGCACAGATACGCAGTATTTT. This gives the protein CASSYSGQRTDTQYF.

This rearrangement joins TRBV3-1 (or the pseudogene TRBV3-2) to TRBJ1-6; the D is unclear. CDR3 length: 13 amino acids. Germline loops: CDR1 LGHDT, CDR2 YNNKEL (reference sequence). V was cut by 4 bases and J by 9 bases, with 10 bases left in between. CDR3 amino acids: CASSPLTVSPLHF. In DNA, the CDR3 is TGTGCCAGCAGCCCACTTACCGTTTCACCCCTCCACTTT.

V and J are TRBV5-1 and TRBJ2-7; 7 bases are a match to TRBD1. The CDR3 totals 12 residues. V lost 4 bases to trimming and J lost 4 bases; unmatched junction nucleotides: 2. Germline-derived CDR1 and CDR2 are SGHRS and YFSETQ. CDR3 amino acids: CASSRDSYEQYF. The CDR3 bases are TGCGCCAGCAGCCGGGACAGTTACGAGCAGTACTTC.

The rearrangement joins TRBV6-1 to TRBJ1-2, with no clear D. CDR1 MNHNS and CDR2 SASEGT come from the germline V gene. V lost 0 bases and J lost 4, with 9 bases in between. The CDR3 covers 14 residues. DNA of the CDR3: TGTGCCAGCAGTGAAGCCAACCGGGGCTATGGCTACACCTTC. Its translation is CASSEANRGYGYTF.

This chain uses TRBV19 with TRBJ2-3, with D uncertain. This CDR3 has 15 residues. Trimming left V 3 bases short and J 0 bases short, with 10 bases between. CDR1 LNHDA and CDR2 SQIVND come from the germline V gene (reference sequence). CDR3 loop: CASSMAHISTDTQYF. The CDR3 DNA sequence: TGTGCCAGTAGTATGGCACACATCAGCACAGATACGCAGTATTTT.

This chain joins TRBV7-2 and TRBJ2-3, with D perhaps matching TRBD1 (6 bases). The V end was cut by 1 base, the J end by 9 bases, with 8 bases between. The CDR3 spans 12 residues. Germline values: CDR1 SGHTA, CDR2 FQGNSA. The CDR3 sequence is CASSLVGGTQYF. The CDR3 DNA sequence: TGTGCCAGCAGCTTAGTAGGGGGAACGCAGTATTTT.

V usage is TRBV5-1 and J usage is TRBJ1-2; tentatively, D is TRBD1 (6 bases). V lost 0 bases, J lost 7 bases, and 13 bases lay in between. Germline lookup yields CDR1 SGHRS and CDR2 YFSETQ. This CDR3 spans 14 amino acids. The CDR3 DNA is TGCGCCAGCAGCTTGGCCGAGGGGGTTGGTGGCTACACCTTC. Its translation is CASSLAEGVGGYTF.

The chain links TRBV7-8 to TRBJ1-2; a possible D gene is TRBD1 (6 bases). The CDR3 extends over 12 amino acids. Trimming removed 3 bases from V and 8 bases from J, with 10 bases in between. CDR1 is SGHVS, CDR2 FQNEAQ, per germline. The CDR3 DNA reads TGTGCCAGCAGCTTGGGGGCCCAGGGCTACACCTTC. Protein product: CASSLGAQGYTF. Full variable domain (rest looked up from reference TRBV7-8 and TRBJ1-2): GAGVSQSPRYKVAKRGQDVALRCDPISGHVSLFWYQQALGQGPEFLTYFQNEAQLDKSGLPSDRFFAERPEGSVSTLKIQRTQQEDSAVYLCASSLGAQGYTFGSGTRLTVV.

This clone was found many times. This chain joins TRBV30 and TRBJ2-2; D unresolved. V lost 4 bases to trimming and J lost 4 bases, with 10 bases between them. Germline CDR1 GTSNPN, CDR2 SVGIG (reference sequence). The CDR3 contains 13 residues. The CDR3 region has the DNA TGTGCCTGGACAGTGAAACGCACCGGGGAGCTGTTTTTT. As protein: CAWTVKRTGELFF.

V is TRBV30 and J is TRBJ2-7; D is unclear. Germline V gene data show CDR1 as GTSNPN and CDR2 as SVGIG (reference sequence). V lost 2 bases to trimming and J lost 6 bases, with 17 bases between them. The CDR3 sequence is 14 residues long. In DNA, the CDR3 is TGTGCCTGGAGTCGGTACTCCCGAGGATCCGAGCAGTACTTC. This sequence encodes CAWSRYSRGSEQYF.